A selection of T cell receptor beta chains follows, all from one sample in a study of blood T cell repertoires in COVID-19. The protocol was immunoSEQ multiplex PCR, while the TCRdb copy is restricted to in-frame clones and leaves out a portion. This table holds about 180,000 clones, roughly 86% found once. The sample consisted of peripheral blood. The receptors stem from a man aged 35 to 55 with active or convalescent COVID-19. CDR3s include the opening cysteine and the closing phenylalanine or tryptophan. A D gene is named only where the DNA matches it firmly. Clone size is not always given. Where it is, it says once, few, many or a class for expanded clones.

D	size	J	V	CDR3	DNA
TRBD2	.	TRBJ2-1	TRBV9	CASSVVGTSGGASYNEQFF	TGTGCCAGCAGCGTAGTCGGGACTAGCGGGGGGGCCTCCTACAATGAGCAGTTCTTC
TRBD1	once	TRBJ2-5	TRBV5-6	CASSPPGTALGETQYF	TGTGCCAGCAGCCCGCCCGGGACAGCCCTGGGGGAGACCCAGTACTTC
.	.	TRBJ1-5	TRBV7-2	CASSLDRDKPQHF	TGTGCCAGCAGCTTAGACAGGGATAAGCCCCAGCATTTT
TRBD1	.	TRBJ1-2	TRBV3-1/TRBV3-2	CASRDRVIYGYTF	TGTGCCAGCAGGGACAGGGTTATCTATGGCTACACCTTC
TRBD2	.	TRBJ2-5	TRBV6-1	CASSASRGYFGTSSQETQYF	TGTGCCAGCAGTGCAAGCCGGGGGTATTTCGGGACTAGCTCACAAGAGACCCAGTACTTC
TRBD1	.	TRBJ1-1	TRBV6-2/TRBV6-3	CASSAPGQGKPEAFF	TGTGCCAGCAGTGCTCCGGGACAGGGGAAGCCTGAAGCTTTCTTT
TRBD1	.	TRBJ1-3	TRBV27	CASRPGGSGNTIYF	TGTGCCAGCAGGCCAGGGGGCTCTGGAAACACCATATATTTT
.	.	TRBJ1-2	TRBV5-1	CASSPRTSRTVNYGYTF	TGCGCCAGCAGCCCCAGGACTTCTCGAACAGTGAACTATGGCTACACCTTC
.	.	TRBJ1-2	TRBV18	CASSPSRAGWANYGYTF	TGTGCCAGCTCACCCTCACGCGCGGGTTGGGCTAACTATGGCTACACCTTC
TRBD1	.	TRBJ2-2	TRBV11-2	CASSPGTGNTGELFF	TGTGCCAGCAGCCCCGGGACAGGGAACACCGGGGAGCTGTTTTTT
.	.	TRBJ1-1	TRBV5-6	CASSSHSGRATWVAEAFF	TGTGCCAGCAGCTCACATTCGGGCAGGGCAACCTGGGTGGCTGAAGCTTTCTTT
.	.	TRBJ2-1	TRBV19	CASSSGESSYNEQFF	TGTGCCAGTAGTTCAGGGGAAAGCTCCTACAATGAGCAGTTCTTC
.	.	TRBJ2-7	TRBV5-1	CASSLEGGSEQYF	TGCGCCAGCAGCTTGGAGGGGGGGTCCGAGCAGTACTTC
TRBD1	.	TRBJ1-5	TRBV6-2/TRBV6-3	CASSRRPGQGARDNQPQHF	TGTGCCAGCAGTCGGAGACCGGGACAGGGGGCTAGGGACAATCAGCCCCAGCATTTT
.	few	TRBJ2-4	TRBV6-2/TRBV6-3	CASSRQTSKNIQYF	TGTGCCAGCAGTCGACAGACTTCCAAAAACATTCAGTACTTC
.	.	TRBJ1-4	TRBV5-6	CASRRLFRANEKLFF	TGTGCCAGCAGGAGGCTTTTCCGGGCTAATGAAAAACTGTTTTTT
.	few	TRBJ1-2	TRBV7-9	CASSPGGNNYGYTF	TGTGCCAGCAGCCCGGGGGGGAATAACTATGGCTACACCTTC
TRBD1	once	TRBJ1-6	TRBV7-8	CASSPRTGVDSPLHF	TGTGCCAGCAGCCCTAGGACAGGGGTGGATTCACCCCTCCACTTT
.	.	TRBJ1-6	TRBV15	CATSRDQSPLHF	TGTGCCACCAGCAGAGATCAGTCACCCCTCCACTTT
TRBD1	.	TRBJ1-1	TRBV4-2	CASSQDKSGQGSAFF	TGTGCCAGCAGCCAAGATAAGTCTGGACAGGGATCGGCTTTCTTT
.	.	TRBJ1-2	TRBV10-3	CAITRGGAFANQGYTF	TGTGCCATCACCCGGGGGGGGGCCTTCGCCAACCAGGGCTACACCTTC
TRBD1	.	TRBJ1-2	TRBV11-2	CASSSTTGYSSYTF	TGTGCCAGCAGCTCGACGACAGGGTATTCGAGCTACACCTTC
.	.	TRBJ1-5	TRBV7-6	CASSLLGLQDYSNQPQHF	TGTGCCAGCAGTCTGCTCGGGCTACAGGACTATAGCAATCAGCCCCAGCATTTT
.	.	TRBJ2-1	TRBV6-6	CASSYSRVYNEQFF	TGTGCCAGCAGTTACTCGAGAGTGTACAATGAGCAGTTCTTC
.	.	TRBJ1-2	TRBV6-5	CASHGRYGYTF	TGTGCCAGCCATGGGAGATATGGCTACACCTTC
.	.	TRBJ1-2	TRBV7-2	CASSLAGGRLQGYTF	TGTGCCAGCAGCTTAGCGGGGGGGCGGCTGCAAGGCTACACCTTC
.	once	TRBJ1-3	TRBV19	CASSEGTRTSGNTIYF	TGTGCCAGTAGTGAGGGTACGAGGACCTCTGGAAACACCATATATTTT
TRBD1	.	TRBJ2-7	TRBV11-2	CASSLIRTGHEQYF	TGTGCCAGCAGCTTAATACGGACAGGGCACGAGCAGTACTTC
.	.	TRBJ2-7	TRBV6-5	CATQSTGEQYF	TGTGCCACCCAAAGTACAGGCGAGCAGTACTTC
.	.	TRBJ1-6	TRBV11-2	CASSFGGSSYNSPLHF	TGTGCCAGCAGCTTTGGTGGGAGCTCCTATAATTCACCCCTCCACTTT
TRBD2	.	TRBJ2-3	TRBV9	CASNRLAGADTQYF	TGTGCCAGCAATAGACTAGCGGGGGCGGATACGCAGTATTTT
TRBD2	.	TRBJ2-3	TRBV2	CASSDRGRSTDTQYF	TGTGCCAGCAGTGACCGCGGGAGGAGCACAGATACGCAGTATTTT
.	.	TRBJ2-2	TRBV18	CASSPSSGYTGELFF	TGTGCCAGCTCACCCTCTTCGGGGTACACCGGGGAGCTGTTTTTT
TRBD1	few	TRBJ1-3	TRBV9	CASSGGTVGNTIYF	TGTGCCAGCAGCGGGGGGACAGTCGGAAACACCATATATTTT
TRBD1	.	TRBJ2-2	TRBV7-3	CASSLTGTGATGELFF	TGTGCCAGCAGCTTAACGGGGACAGGGGCCACCGGGGAGCTGTTTTTT
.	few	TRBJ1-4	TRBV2	CASRARTATNEKLFF	TGTGCCAGCAGAGCCAGGACTGCAACTAATGAAAAACTGTTTTTT